The 25 T cell receptor beta chains presented below share a single source sample, sequenced in a study of CD8+CD57+ T cells in acquired aplastic anemia. In patients chosen for sequencing, flow cytometry had shown CD8+CD57+ cell expansion. TCR beta VDJ and CDR3 profiling used genomic DNA as template. Via MiXCR, TCRdb re-called the reads, giving one row per CDR3 protein. The table has about 180,000 distinct CDR3 sequences, roughly 60% seen once. Sequencing used sorted CD4+, CD8+, or CD8+CD57+ T cells (not recorded which) from PBMCs. The source is a human donor with aplastic anemia.

This clonotype was recorded a few times. V gene TRBV7-9 combines with J gene TRBJ2-7; D is unresolved. V was cut by 4 bases and J by 3 bases, with 7 bases left in between. This CDR3 has 12 residues. From germline, CDR1 is SEHNR and CDR2 FQNEAQ (reference sequence). The CDR3 bases are TGTGCCAGCAGCTCTTTGGACTACGAGCAGTACTTC. Translating it yields CASSSLDYEQYF. Full variable domain (remainder filled in from reference TRBV7-9 and TRBJ2-7): DTGVSQNPRHKITKRGQNVTFRCDPISEHNRLYWYRQTLGQGPEFLTYFQNEAQLEKSRLLSDRFSAERPKGSFSTLEIQRTEQGDSAMYLCASSSLDYEQYFGPGTRLTVT.

The sample holds many counts of this clonotype. The chain couples TRBV29-1 to TRBJ2-7; 10 bases map to TRBD1. The trim removed 3 bases at V and 4 bases at J, leaving 6 bases unmatched. This CDR3 spans 14 amino acids. The germline V gene has CDR1 SQVTM and CDR2 ANQGSEA. As DNA, the CDR3 is TGCAGCGTTGAGAAGGGGGACAGGGGTTACGAGCAGTACTTC. Its translation: CSVEKGDRGYEQYF.

The rearrangement links TRBV4-1 to TRBJ1-5; tentative D call: TRBD1 (6 bases). Germline V CDR1 and CDR2: MGHRA, YSYEKL. The CDR3 length is 16 residues. The ends were cut back, 5 bases at V and 2 bases at J, with 16 bases in the middle. CDR3 amino acids: CASSDRAGAGNQPQHF. The CDR3, as DNA: TGCGCCAGCAGCGACCGGGCGGGGGCGGGCAATCAGCCCCAGCATTTT.

This chain joins TRBV7-2 and TRBJ1-5; unclear D gene. V was clipped by 0 bases and J by 5 bases, with 2 bases between them. There are 12 residues in the CDR3. Germline V gene sequence: CDR1 SGHTA, CDR2 FQGNSA. The CDR3 DNA follows: TGTGCCAGCAGCTTAGCTCATCAGCCCCAGCATTTT. Protein: CASSLAHQPQHF.

This chain joins TRBV5-6 and TRBJ2-1; TRBD2 matches at 9 bases. The CDR3 runs 13 residues. The J segment lost 10 bases and the V segment lost 4 bases, leaving 6 bases of the junction unmatched. CDR1 is SGHDT, CDR2 YYEEEE, per germline. CDR3 region: CASSVALAGEQFF. The CDR3 region has the DNA TGTGCCAGCAGCGTAGCGCTAGCGGGAGAGCAGTTCTTC.

This chain links TRBV7-9 with TRBJ2-7, with TRBD2 matching 8 bases. This CDR3 contains 18 residues. From germline, CDR1 is SEHNR and CDR2 FQNEAQ (reference sequence). Germline trimming cut 7 bases from V and 3 bases from J; bases unmatched to any gene: 20. The CDR3 coding sequence is TGTGCCAGCACACCCCAGTCCCCCGGGAGGGCCTTAGACTACGAGCAGTACTTC. This sequence encodes CASTPQSPGRALDYEQYF.

The gene calls are TRBV19 and TRBJ1-4; 9 bases are shared with TRBD1. Germline CDR1 is LNHDA and CDR2 is SQIVND (reference sequence). This CDR3 comprises 15 residues. After removal of 6 bases from V and 7 bases from J, the junction contained 9 bases not matched to a gene. CDR3 bases: TGTGCCAGTAGACTGGGACAGGGACTGAGTGAAAAACTGTTTTTT. Its translation: CASRLGQGLSEKLFF.

The genes are TRBV2 and TRBJ2-1; D uncertain. Germline V gene data show CDR1 as SNHLY and CDR2 as FYNNEI. Trimming took 3 bases from V and 8 from J, leaving 14 bases between them. The CDR3 contains 14 residues. The DNA for the CDR3 is TGTGCCAGCAGTGATTCCCAATTGGACCATGAGCAGTTCTTC. It codes for CASSDSQLDHEQFF.

As concerns this clonotype: Given the absence of the conserved phenylalanine or tryptophan at the CDR3 end, a read error is likely. V usage is TRBV6-6 and J usage is TRBJ1-2; unclear D gene. The V gene lost 5 bases and the J gene lost 0 bases, with 13 bases spanning the gap. Germline V gives CDR1 MNHNY, CDR2 SVGAGI (reference sequence). CDR3 length: 15 residues. For the CDR3, the DNA is TGTGCCAGCAGTGAGCTCTCCACTACTAACTATGGCTACACCCTC. This gives the protein CASSELSTTNYGYTL.

As concerns this clonotype: One junction end does not reproduce the germline sequence, and a read error may be involved. The V and J genes are TRBV7-9 and TRBJ2-5, with 7 bases lining up with TRBD2. Germline V lookup: CDR1 SEHNR, CDR2 FQNEAQ (reference sequence). The CDR3 is made up of 13 amino acids. DNA of the CDR3: TGTGCCAGCAGGGGAGCTAGCGGAGAGACCCAGAACTTC. Translated, it gives CASRGASGETQNF.

The CDR3 bases are TGTGCCAGCAGCCGGCCCGACACCCGGGATAGCGGGGGAGGTAATGAGCAGTTCTTC. It specifies CASSRPDTRDSGGGNEQFF. The rearrangement links TRBV7-6 to TRBJ2-1, with 9 bases identical to TRBD2. The germline V gene has CDR1 SGHVS and CDR2 FNYEAQ. Trimming at V came to 5 bases and at J to 7 bases, leaving 21 bases not matched to a gene. The CDR3 is 19 amino acids.

This clonotype was counted at least ten times. The chain recombines TRBV6-5 with TRBJ1-5; D is possibly TRBD1 (5 bases). This CDR3 is built from 13 residues. The ends were cut back, 5 bases at V and 4 bases at J, with 9 bases in the middle. CDR1 MNHEY and CDR2 SVGAGI come from the germline V gene. Written as DNA, the CDR3 is TGTGCCAGCAGTCCGGGGGGGAATCAGCCCCAGCATTTT. Its translation is CASSPGGNQPQHF.

A remark on this clonotype: An end of the junction does not agree with germline; a read error may underlie this. The DNA for the CDR3 is TGTGCCTGCAGCCCAACAGGGAGATACCAAGAGACCCAGTACTTC. This codes for CACSPTGRYQETQYF. This chain links TRBV6-5 with TRBJ2-5; TRBD1 might be the D (6 bases). CDR3 length: 15 residues. Germline V CDR1 and CDR2: MNHEY, SVGAGI.

The CDR3 spells CASSWSHGGGLYEQYF. CDR3 DNA sequence: TGTGCCAGCAGCTGGTCCCATGGGGGGGGCCTGTACGAGCAGTACTTC. J is TRBJ2-7 and V is TRBV7-8, with a weak D call TRBD2 (7 bases). The V gene's germline CDR1 is SGHVS and CDR2 FQNEAQ. The V end lost 4 bases, the J end lost 4 bases, and 20 bases lay between the germline ends. The CDR3 length is 16 residues.

This clonotype was seen a handful of times. This CDR3 is CAISESQGAGYGYTF. The CDR3 DNA reads as TGTGCCATCAGTGAGTCACAGGGGGCAGGCTATGGCTACACCTTC. This chain links TRBV10-3 with TRBJ1-2; TRBD1 matches at 9 bases. The V and J ends lost 0 bases and 4 bases, in that order; junction bases with no gene match: 3. Per the germline V gene, CDR1 is ENHRY and CDR2 is SYGVKD. This CDR3 region has 15 residues.

This clonotype was seen ten or more times. The chain links TRBV5-4 to TRBJ1-2, with D perhaps TRBD1 (6 bases). There are 14 residues in the CDR3. Looked up from germline, CDR1 is SGHNT and CDR2 is YYREEE (reference sequence). V was trimmed by 4 bases and J by 7 bases, leaving 17 bases between them. CDR3 sequence (DNA): TGTGCCAGCAGCGAGCCGGGGGGGCCGAGTGGCTACACCTTC. This encodes CASSEPGGPSGYTF.

By share of the sample, this clonotype is large. The chain uses TRBV20-1 and TRBJ2-5; 9 positions agree with TRBD1. Trimming removed 6 bases from V and 4 bases from J; junction bases left unmatched: 12. Per the germline V gene, CDR1 is DFQATT and CDR2 is SNEGSKA (reference sequence). CDR3 length: 15 amino acids. Here the CDR3 DNA reads TGCAGTGCCTACGACCGGGACAGGGTGGGAGAGACCCAGTACTTC. It encodes CSAYDRDRVGETQYF.

CDR3 coding DNA: TGCAGTGCTAGAGGTGGAGAAGCAGGAAGGGGCCGATATTCACCCCTCCACTTT. It is translated as CSARGGEAGRGRYSPLHF. V usage is TRBV20-1 and J usage is TRBJ1-6; TRBD1 might be the D (5 bases). Germline V gives CDR1 DFQATT, CDR2 SNEGSKA (reference sequence). V shed 1 base and J shed 8 bases, with 24 bases lying between them. The CDR3 extends over 18 amino acids.

This clonotype was seen many times. This chain uses TRBV28 with TRBJ1-1, with D possibly TRBD1 on 5 matching bases. Germline CDR1 and CDR2: MDHEN and SYDVKM. Trimming took off 3 bases at V and 3 bases at J, with 8 bases between the two ends. The CDR3 spans 13 residues. The CDR3 DNA reads as TGTGCCAGCAGTTTTGAGGGGCACACTGAAGCTTTCTTT. Translation gives CASSFEGHTEAFF.

The CDR3 DNA reads as TGTGCCAGCAGTGACTTCTTCGGGGCTTTCTTT. Translated, it gives CASSDFFGAFF. The chain couples TRBV2 to TRBJ1-1; D gene uncertain. V gave up 3 bases and J gave up 11 bases, with 10 bases separating them. This CDR3 has 11 residues. Looked up from germline, CDR1 is SNHLY and CDR2 is FYNNEI.

The V gene is TRBV25-1, the J gene TRBJ2-5, with 10 bases that match TRBD1. Losses at the gene ends were 4 bases for V and 5 bases for J; bases not matched to a gene: 7. CDR3 length: 15 amino acids. Germline V CDR1 and CDR2: MGHDK, SYGVNS. The CDR3 DNA sequence: TGTGCCAGCAGTGCCACGACAGGGGGCTTGGAGACCCAGTACTTC. Translating gives CASSATTGGLETQYF. The variable domain in full, completed from reference TRBV25-1 and TRBJ2-5, reads EADIYQTPRYLVIGTGKKITLECSQTMGHDKMYWYQQDPGMELHLIHYSYGVNSTEKGDLSSESTVSRIRTEHFPLTLESARPSHTSQYLCASSATTGGLETQYFGPGTRLLVL.

The chain uses TRBV5-4 and TRBJ2-5, with a tentative D call TRBD1 (5 bases). Per germline, CDR1 SGHNT and CDR2 YYREEE (reference sequence). V lost 0 bases and J 3 bases, leaving 12 bases between the germline ends. CDR3 length equals 15 residues. The CDR3 spells CASSLEMSREETQYF. In DNA, the CDR3 is TGTGCCAGCAGCTTGGAGATGAGCAGGGAAGAGACCCAGTACTTC.

Many counts were recorded for this clonotype. This sequence joins TRBV6-2 or TRBV6-3 and TRBJ1-3; D unresolved. V was clipped by 2 bases and J by 8 bases, with 13 bases between them. The germline gives CDR1 MNHEY, CDR2 SVGEGT. The CDR3 totals 14 residues. Here the CDR3 DNA reads TGTGCCAGCAGTTACGCGGAACTCGGGGACACCATATATTTT. Protein sequence: CASSYAELGDTIYF.

Comment on this clonotype: Germline and junction disagree at one end, which may indicate a read error. The V gene is TRBV12-3 or TRBV12-4, the J gene TRBJ2-7, with D tentatively TRBD1 (5 bases). The CDR3 contains 13 residues. The CDR3 is CTSSQGQKREQYF. The CDR3 nucleotides read TGTACCAGCAGTCAAGGACAAAAACGCGAGCAGTACTTC.

There are many counts of this clonotype. The chain recombines TRBV4-1 with TRBJ1-5; D not resolved. The CDR3 is 12 residues long. From germline, CDR1 is MGHRA and CDR2 YSYEKL. V was clipped by 0 bases and J by 9 bases, with 6 bases between them. DNA for the CDR3: TGCGCCAGCAGCCAAGATTGGGGGCCCCAGCATTTT. Protein: CASSQDWGPQHF.